A selection of T cell receptor beta chains follows, all from one sample in a study of cytomegalovirus exposure and HLA in healthy donors. Clones were read by immunoSEQ multiplex PCR, and TCRdb kept only the in-frame ones, dropping some. The data contain roughly 170,000 clones, 75% to 90% of them singletons. Sequenced input: PBMCs. Receptors originate from a man aged 45 to 65 in good health and CMV-seronegative. Each CDR3 is given with its conserved first and last residue. D genes are given only for firm matches.

>TRBV5-1|NA|TRBJ2-7
CASSLTGQAYEQYF
TGCGCCAGCAGCTTGACAGGGCAAGCCTACGAGCAGTACTTC
>TRBV7-8|TRBD1|TRBJ1-2
CASSSRDSPYGYTF
TGTGCCAGCAGTTCCCGGGACAGCCCCTATGGCTACACCTTC
>TRBV4-3|TRBD2|TRBJ2-5
CASSQGLAGGQKTQYF
TGCGCCAGCAGCCAAGGGCTAGCGGGAGGGCAGAAGACCCAGTACTTC
>TRBV11-2|TRBD1|TRBJ1-5
CASSPTTGGGQPQHF
TGTGCCAGCAGCCCCACAACAGGGGGGGGTCAGCCCCAGCATTTT
>TRBV7-2|NA|TRBJ1-5
CASSLSGHQPQHF
TGTGCCAGCAGCTTATCGGGTCATCAGCCCCAGCATTTT
>TRBV21-1|NA|TRBJ2-6
CASSEELAGISGANVLTF
TGTGCCAGCAGCGAGGAACTAGCGGGAATTTCTGGGGCCAACGTCCTGACTTTC
>TRBV9|NA|TRBJ2-5
CASSPLGLLGETQYF
TGTGCCAGCAGCCCTCTGGGACTCCTAGGGGAGACCCAGTACTTC
>TRBV19|TRBD1|TRBJ1-5
CASSIGTAWSPQHF
TGTGCCAGTAGTATCGGGACAGCCTGGTCTCCCCAGCATTTT
>TRBV5-4|NA|TRBJ2-3
CASSRGTDTQYF
TGTGCCAGCAGCCGGGGTACAGATACGCAGTATTTT
>TRBV28|TRBD2|TRBJ2-3
CASSFLGGRRTDTQYF
TGTGCCAGCAGTTTCTTGGGCGGGAGAAGAACAGATACGCAGTATTTT
>TRBV19|NA|TRBJ1-5
CASNAGGRGHQPQHF
TGTGCCAGCAACGCGGGGGGCAGGGGACATCAGCCCCAGCATTTT
>TRBV15|TRBD1|TRBJ1-5
CATSSVGQGYSNQPQHF
TGTGCCACCAGCAGCGTTGGACAGGGATATAGCAATCAGCCCCAGCATTTT
>TRBV6-1|TRBD1|TRBJ2-5
CACQNRGVFQETQYF
TGTGCCTGCCAGAACAGGGGCGTATTCCAAGAGACCCAGTACTTC